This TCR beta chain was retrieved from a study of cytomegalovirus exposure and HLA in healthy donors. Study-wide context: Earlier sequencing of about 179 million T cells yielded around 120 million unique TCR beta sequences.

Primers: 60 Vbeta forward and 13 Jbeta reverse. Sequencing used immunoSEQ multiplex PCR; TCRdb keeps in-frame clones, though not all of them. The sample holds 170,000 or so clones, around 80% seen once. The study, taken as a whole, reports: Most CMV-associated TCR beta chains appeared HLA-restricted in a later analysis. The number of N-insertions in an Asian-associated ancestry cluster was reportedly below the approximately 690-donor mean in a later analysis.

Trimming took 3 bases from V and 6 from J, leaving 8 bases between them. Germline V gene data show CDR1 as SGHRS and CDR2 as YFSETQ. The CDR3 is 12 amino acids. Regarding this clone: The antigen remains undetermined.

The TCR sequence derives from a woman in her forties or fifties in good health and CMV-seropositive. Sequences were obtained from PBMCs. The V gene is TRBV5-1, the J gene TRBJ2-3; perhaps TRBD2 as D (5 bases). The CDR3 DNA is TGCGCCAGCAGCTCCGTAGCGGATACGCAGTATTTT. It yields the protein CASSSVADTQYF. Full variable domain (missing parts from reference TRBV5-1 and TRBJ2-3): KAGVTQTPRYLIKTRGQQVTLSCSPISGHRSVSWYQQTPGQGLQFLFEYFSETQRNKGNFPGRFSGRQFSNSRSEMNVSTLELGDSALYLCASSSVADTQYFGPGTRLTVL.